This T cell receptor (beta chain) emerged from a study of blood T cell repertoires in COVID-19. Study information: The analysed material was cDNA or gDNA that came from T cells, B-cell-depleted T cells, or PBMCs.

In the original analysis: Estimated nucleated cell counts came from reference gene primer amplification. The assay was immunoSEQ multiplex PCR, and TCRdb's table has in-frame clones only and misses some. V and J calls and clone size are given by that table; D and trimming were obtained from the DNA. The sample consists of under 130,000 clones, around 92% of them appearing once. With V trimmed by 4 bases and J by 1 base, 7 bases remained unmatched. The CDR3 runs to 15 residues. CDR1 and CDR2 from the germline V gene are SGHNT and YYREEE (reference sequence). Sequencing was carried out using peripheral blood. The TCR was taken from a woman aged 55-75 years with acute or convalescent COVID-19. This chain uses TRBV5-4 with TRBJ2-7; 8 positions match TRBD2. CDR3 sequence: CASSGGGSSSYEQYV. The CDR3 DNA reads as TGTGCCAGCAGCGGCGGGGGGAGCTCATCCTACGAGCAGTACGTC.